One sample yielded the 15 T cell receptor beta chains listed below, sequenced in a study of shared clonotypes between healthy human individuals (dated by TCRdb to about 2020). Receptor libraries were prepared by the immunoSEQ multiplex PCR assay. In its TCRdb copy, this immuneACCESS table keeps in-frame sequences only and misses some clones. Where compared with another copy, unresolved V genes explain less than half of these, and the others have no known cause. For this sample the table gives about 2.1 million clones, of which approximately 94% were detected only once. The ten biggest clones cover 1.5% to 2% of the sample. CD8 naive samples were obtained by positive selection for CCR7 among CD45RO-negative cells, yielding a CD45RA+CCR7+ population from which TemRA cells were excluded. The sample was naive CD8+ T cells from PBMCs. Sample cell subset or site, as interpreted from the label and publication: CD45RA+CCR7+. The receptors here all came from a man in his late teens or twenties in good health. Some clones in this sample may be carry-over from other donors' samples.

The gene calls are TRBV13 and TRBJ2-7, with 9 nucleotides matching TRBD1. V lost 5 bases, J lost 4 bases, and 6 bases stayed unmatched. CDR3 size: 14 residues. Looked up from germline, CDR1 is PRHDT and CDR2 is FYEKMQ (reference sequence). The CDR3 region is CASSERDREYEQYF. In DNA form, the CDR3 reads TGTGCCAGCAGCGAAAGGGACAGGGAATACGAGCAGTACTTC.

This clone was picked up one time. The chain is built from TRBV7-9 and TRBJ2-1, with TRBD1 matching over 8 bases. V gave up 4 bases and J gave up 5 bases; unmatched junction bases: 10. Germline V gives CDR1 SEHNR, CDR2 FQNEAQ (reference sequence). This CDR3 is 16 amino acids long. CDR3 sequence (DNA): TGTGCCAGCAGCTCCTCAGGGGGCCCCCAAAACAATGAGCAGTTCTTC. Protein product: CASSSSGGPQNNEQFF.

J is TRBJ2-7 and V is TRBV5-1; TRBD1 matches 11 bases. CDR1 and CDR2 from the germline V gene are SGHRS and YFSETQ. This CDR3 has 15 residues. V was pared by 2 bases and J by 6 bases, with 7 bases of the junction left unmatched. The CDR3 here is CASSLFGQGAREQYF. The CDR3 bases are TGCGCCAGCAGCTTATTTGGACAGGGGGCGCGCGAGCAGTACTTC. Filled out from reference TRBV5-1 and TRBJ2-7, the complete variable domain reads KAGVTQTPRYLIKTRGQQVTLSCSPISGHRSVSWYQQTPGQGLQFLFEYFSETQRNKGNFPGRFSGRQFSNSRSEMNVSTLELGDSALYLCASSLFGQGAREQYFGPGTRLTVT.

This sequence joins TRBV10-3 and TRBJ2-7, with D perhaps assigned TRBD1 or TRBD2 (5 bases each). V lost 0 bases, J lost 5 bases, and 14 bases lay in between. The CDR3 is 15 residues long. Looked up from germline, CDR1 is ENHRY and CDR2 is SYGVKD. The CDR3 sequence is CAISESTRGFDEQYF. The CDR3, as DNA: TGTGCCATCAGTGAGTCGACGAGGGGATTTGACGAGCAGTACTTC.

This chain joins TRBV28 and TRBJ2-7; D may match TRBD1 or TRBD2 (5 bases each). Trimming removed 3 bases at V and 1 base at J, with 13 bases between. CDR3 length equals 15 residues. Per germline, CDR1 MDHEN and CDR2 SYDVKM. The CDR3 DNA follows: TGTGCCAGCAGTTTGATGAGGGGTCGGTCCTACGAGCAGTACTTC. Translated, it gives CASSLMRGRSYEQYF.

The J gene is TRBJ2-1, the V gene TRBV7-9; 9 bases are shared with TRBD2. The length of the CDR3 is 16 residues. Germline loops: CDR1 SEHNR, CDR2 FQNEAQ (reference sequence). V lost 4 bases to trimming and J lost 8 bases; unmatched junction nucleotides: 12. CDR3 sequence reads: CASSSLGAGGPYEQFF. The CDR3 DNA is TGTGCCAGCAGCTCTCTGGGGGCGGGAGGGCCCTATGAGCAGTTCTTC. Variable domain in full (rest from reference TRBV7-9 and TRBJ2-1): DTGVSQNPRHKITKRGQNVTFRCDPISEHNRLYWYRQTLGQGPEFLTYFQNEAQLEKSRLLSDRFSAERPKGSFSTLEIQRTEQGDSAMYLCASSSLGAGGPYEQFFGPGTRLTVL.

The V and J genes are TRBV5-4 and TRBJ2-2, with no clear D. V lost 1 base and J 4 bases, leaving 17 bases between the germline ends. The CDR3 covers 17 residues. Germline assignment: CDR1 SGHNT and CDR2 YYREEE (reference sequence). CDR3 in DNA: TGTGCCAGCAGCTTGAGGGTCTTCCTAGATGGCACCGGGGAGCTGTTTTTT. This translates into CASSLRVFLDGTGELFF.

About this clone: The sample contains more than one DNA sequence encoding this CDR3. The chain is built from TRBV2 and TRBJ1-5; D might be TRBD1 (5 bases). Germline values: CDR1 SNHLY, CDR2 FYNNEI. The CDR3 spans 14 residues. V was clipped by 2 bases and J by 4 bases, with 9 bases between them. The CDR3 nucleotides read TGTGCCAGCAGTGAATTGGGGGGAAATCAGCCCCAGCATTTT. Protein: CASSELGGNQPQHF. The full variable domain, in which reference TRBV2 and TRBJ1-5 provide the parts outside the CDR3, is EPEVTQTPSHQVTQMGQEVILRCVPISNHLYFYWYRQILGQKVEFLVSFYNNEISEKSEIFDDQFSVERPDGSNFTLKIRSTKLEDSAMYFCASSELGGNQPQHFGDGTRLSIL.

Of note for this clone: The identical CDR3 is also encoded by other nucleotide sequences in the sample. This chain uses TRBV28 with TRBJ2-7, with D unclear. Trimming stripped 2 bases from V and 1 base from J, with 3 bases between. The germline V gene encodes CDR1 MDHEN and CDR2 SYDVKM. CDR3 length equals 12 residues. The CDR3 region has the DNA TGTGCCAGCAGTTTAATGTCCTACGAGCAGTACTTC. This sequence encodes CASSLMSYEQYF.

The chain uses TRBV27 and TRBJ2-7; 10 bases align to TRBD1. The CDR3 loop spans 15 amino acids. V gave up 2 bases and J gave up 5 bases; unmatched junction bases: 6. The V gene's germline CDR1 is MNHEY and CDR2 SMNVEV (reference sequence). CDR3 region: CASSLADRGSDEQYF. DNA of the CDR3: TGTGCCAGCAGTTTAGCGGACAGGGGGTCTGACGAGCAGTACTTC.

The J gene is TRBJ2-1, the V gene TRBV28, with 10 bases matching TRBD2. The CDR3 is made up of 15 amino acids. With 3 bases clipped from V and 6 bases from J, the junction kept 5 bases outside the gene matches. Germline assignment: CDR1 MDHEN and CDR2 SYDVKM. CDR3 amino acids: CASSFKREGPNEQFF. The CDR3 region has the DNA TGTGCCAGCAGTTTCAAGCGGGAGGGCCCCAATGAGCAGTTCTTC.

The chain employs TRBV9 and TRBJ2-2; a possible D gene is TRBD2 (6 bases). The CDR3 contains 17 residues. The germline V and J ends were trimmed by 4 bases and 5 bases, with 21 bases remaining between them. Germline values: CDR1 SGDLS, CDR2 YYNGEE. CDR3 in amino acids: CASSPNRGEARTGELFF. The CDR3 DNA reads TGTGCCAGCAGCCCCAACCGTGGGGAGGCGAGAACCGGGGAGCTGTTTTTT.

CDR3 sequence: CASSSHYTGELFF. As DNA, the CDR3 is TGTGCCAGCAGCTCCCACTACACCGGGGAGCTGTTTTTT. V usage is TRBV7-3 and J usage is TRBJ2-2, with D unresolved. This CDR3 comprises 13 residues. The V end was cut by 4 bases, the J end by 3 bases, with 6 bases between. Germline CDR1 reads SGHTA; CDR2 reads FQGTGA.

Concerning this clone itself: Other nucleotide sequences from this sample produce the same CDR3. This chain connects TRBV27 to TRBJ1-2; D is unresolved. Looked up from germline, CDR1 is MNHEY and CDR2 is SMNVEV (reference sequence). V was clipped by 5 bases and J by 2 bases, with 9 bases between them. The CDR3 consists of 13 residues. For the CDR3, the DNA is TGTGCCAGCAGTCCACGCCGGAACTATGGCTACACCTTC. Its protein product is CASSPRRNYGYTF.

The chain recombines TRBV6-1 with TRBJ1-3; tentatively, D is TRBD1 (5 bases). There are 15 residues in the CDR3. Per germline, CDR1 MNHNS and CDR2 SASEGT. V gave up 0 bases and J gave up 2 bases, with 8 bases separating them. The CDR3 nucleotides read TGTGCCAGCAGTGAAGCGACAGCTGCTGGAAACACCATATATTTT. Amino acids: CASSEATAAGNTIYF.